This T cell receptor beta chain was recovered during a study of human T cells and chemical hapten exposure (dated by TCRdb to about 2021). For the wider study: For sensitization, 2% DPC in acetone was applied to a roughly 2 cm by roughly 2 cm area of upper inner arm skin. Patients additionally received weekly therapeutic DPC doses to the scalp throughout the roughly 26-week study period. Patch tests used Finn chambers with 0.01% DPC on the upper back, scored after 6 days by International Contact Dermatitis Research Group standards. The mostly female patient cohort included alopecia areata with under or over 50% scalp involvement, alopecia totalis and alopecia universalis. Libraries were pooled for sequencing, and variation in per-sample TCR yields was attributed mainly to small differences in library volumes within the pool. This study followed changes in the peripheral blood TCR repertoire in vivo during primary and secondary sensitization of alopecia patients to the hapten diphenylcyclopropenone (DPC). Blood samples were taken from patients before sensitization (week 0) and then at 2, 6 and about 24 weeks after DPC sensitization. Nearly 30 alopecia patients provided blood for TCR sequencing at one to four time points (pre-sensitization, 2, 6 and 24 weeks). The study at large found these results: Alopecia, a presumed autoimmune disease, was present in all patients, so the immune response of the patients might differ from that of healthy individuals. DPC sensitization did not change the number of TCRs with a frequency above 1 in 1000, and there was no evidence of changes in global repertoire structure. After repeated subsampling, the strength of the expansion versus patch-test correlation and the threshold at which it became significant changed. The number of PT1 expanded TCRs positively correlated with patch test score, significant at thresholds 8, 16 and 32 but not 4. Compared with pre-sensitization or healthy control sets, expanded TCRs formed significantly more large CDR3 similarity clusters, which is consistent with antigen-driven responses.

Library preparation used RACE. TCRdb shows the sequencer as NextSeq 500. Library preparation attached unique molecular identifiers to individual cDNA molecules for quantitative, reproducible TCR counting. Each blood RNA sample was used to sequence both TCR alpha and TCR beta chains. As for the original processing: The median number of TCRs per sample was some 100,000, ranging from about 20,000 to 700,000. V, J and CDR3 annotation of the TCR reads was carried out using the Decombinator software suite. Every sample was subsampled to the same number of TCRs (28,000) for the PS versus PT1 abundance plots. Expanded TCRs were defined as absent before sensitization and observed at least eight times at the 2-week time point. TCRdb reprocessing: public reads trimmed at Q25 with fastp, clones called with MiXCR, in-frame beta chains kept. Every CDR3 protein is listed once, alongside the most common genes and DNA of its rows. What appears here as the V and J calls and clone size reflects TCRdb's work, not the paper's. This sample is represented by around 180,000 distinct CDR3 sequences; more than 25% of them were singletons. The ten largest make up just under 3% of the sample.

Explained via the paper, the time point label denotes: pre-sensitization, week 0. The sample's treatment or condition label is to be understood as: therapeutic diphenylcyclopropenone sensitization with weekly scalp DPC. Blood at each patch-test visit was drawn before the patch test was applied. Patients were considered eligible if aged 18 to 70, diagnosed with alopecia and deemed suitable for DPC therapy, and patients were excluded if pregnant. Total RNA was extracted from unfractionated whole blood that had been collected in Tempus Blood RNA tubes. V loses 0 bases, J loses 5 bases, and the germline ends lie 16 bases apart. From the germline V gene, CDR1 is KGHSH and CDR2 is LQKENI. The CDR3 starts with the cysteine, ends with the phenylalanine, and has 16 residues. Solely the CDR3 DNA is kept, with 48 bases framed from the first base. To note about this clonotype: Its cognate antigen has yet to be identified. No per-base quality is available; no much larger clone lies one base away.

The receptor was isolated from a woman in her 30s with alopecia areata. Some clones in this sample may be carry-over from other donors' samples. The chain is assembled from TRBV18 and TRBJ1-2; no D segment can be confidently identified. Source: whole blood, taken in connection with sensitization to the hapten diphenylcyclopropenone (DPC). Here is the DNA: TGTGCCAGCTCACCACCGGGAATGAGTACTACTTATGGCTACACCTTC. This codes for CASSPPGMSTTYGYTF.